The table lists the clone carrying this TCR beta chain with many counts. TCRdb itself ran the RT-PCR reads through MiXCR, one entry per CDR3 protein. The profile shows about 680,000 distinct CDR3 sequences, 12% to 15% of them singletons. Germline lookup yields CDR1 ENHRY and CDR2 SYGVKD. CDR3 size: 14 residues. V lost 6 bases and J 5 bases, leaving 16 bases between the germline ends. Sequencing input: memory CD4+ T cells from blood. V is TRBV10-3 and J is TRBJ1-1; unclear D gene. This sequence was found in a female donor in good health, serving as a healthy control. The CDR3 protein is CAIRRTSLGTEAFF. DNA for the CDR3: TGTGCCATCAGGCGGACTTCCCTGGGGACTGAAGCTTTCTTT.